The clone carrying this T cell receptor (beta chain) came up many times. The CDR3 has 14 amino acids. CDR1 and CDR2 (germline): SGHTA, FQGNSA. Trimming cost V 5 bases and J 9 bases, with 17 bases left between them. Unique molecular identifiers featured in how the TCRbeta library was prepared. TCRdb re-analysed the PCR reads in MiXCR, keeping a single row per CDR3 protein. The repertoire holds about 120,000 distinct CDR3 sequences, with over 9% as singletons. The sample belongs to a study of T-cell reconstitution after alpha-beta-depleted transplantation in children. Here the sequenced sample was PBMCs from the stem cell graft donor, taken from the stem cell graft. The sequence derives from a human donor who donated a stem cell graft to a child with acute lymphoblastic leukemia. The rearrangement links TRBV7-2 to TRBJ2-4, with D maybe TRBD2 (7 bases). CDR3 sequence (DNA): TGTGCCAGCAGCGCAGGGAGGGGGTGGGCCATTCAGTACTTC. It is translated as CASSAGRGWAIQYF. The entire variable domain, with the rest obtained from reference TRBV7-2 and TRBJ2-4, is as follows: GAGVSQSPSNKVTEKGKDVELRCDPISGHTALYWYRQSLGQGLEFLIYFQGNSAPDKSGLPSDRFSAERTGGSVSTLTIQRTQQEDSAVYLCASSAGRGWAIQYFGAGTRLSVL.